This TCR beta chain appears in the sequencing data of a study of blood T cell repertoires in COVID-19. Authors' methods: Estimation of nucleated cell counts was performed using reference gene primer amplification. TCRdb's table, derived via immunoSEQ multiplex PCR, lists solely in-frame clones and lacks some. The V and J calls and the clone size are those of that table, but D and trimming were determined from the DNA. The profile shows about 62,000 clones, roughly 89% of them singletons. The V end lost 3 bases, the J end lost 0 bases, and 13 bases lay between the germline ends. Germline V gene lookup returns CDR1 KGHDR and CDR2 SFDVKD. CDR3 size: 16 residues.

Sequencing input: peripheral blood. The chain couples TRBV24-1 to TRBJ1-1, with D unclear. The clonotype was recovered from an elderly woman with acute or convalescent COVID-19. The CDR3 DNA reads as TGTGCCACCAGTGATGGGAGGACCGGGTTGAACACTGAAGCTTTCTTT. Encoded protein: CATSDGRTGLNTEAFF.